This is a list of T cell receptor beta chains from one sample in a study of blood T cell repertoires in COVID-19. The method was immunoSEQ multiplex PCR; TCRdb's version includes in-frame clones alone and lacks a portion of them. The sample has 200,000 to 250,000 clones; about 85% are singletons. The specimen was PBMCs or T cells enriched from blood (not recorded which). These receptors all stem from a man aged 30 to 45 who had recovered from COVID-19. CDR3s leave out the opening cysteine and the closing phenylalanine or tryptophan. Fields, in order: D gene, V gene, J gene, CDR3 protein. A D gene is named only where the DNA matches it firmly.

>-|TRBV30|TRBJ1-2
ALRASRGYT
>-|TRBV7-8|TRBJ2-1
ASSLAQIHEQF
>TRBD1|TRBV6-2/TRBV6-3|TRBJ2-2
ASSQDRQDTGELF
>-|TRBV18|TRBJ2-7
ASSPPGLPYEQY
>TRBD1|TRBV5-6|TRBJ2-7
ASSYGTGYQDEQY
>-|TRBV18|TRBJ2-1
ASSPRAAFYNEQF
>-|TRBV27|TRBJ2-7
ASRGGGYEQY
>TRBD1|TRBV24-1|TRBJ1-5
ATSDPRQGGEPQH
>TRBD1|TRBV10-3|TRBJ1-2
AILPGQNFNYGYT
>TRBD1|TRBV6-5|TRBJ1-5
ASKPQGIGNQPQH
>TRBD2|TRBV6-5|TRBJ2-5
ASGGGRGSRETQY
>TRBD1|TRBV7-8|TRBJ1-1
ASSLGTANTEAF
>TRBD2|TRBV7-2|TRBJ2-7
ASGTQPTSGGYEQY
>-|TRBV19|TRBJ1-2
ASSLQGGSGGYT
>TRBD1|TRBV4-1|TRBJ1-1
ASSQGQGRRITEAF
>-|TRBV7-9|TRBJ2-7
ASSSLGGAGYEQY
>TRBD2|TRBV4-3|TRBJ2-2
ASSQDRRGGFGELF
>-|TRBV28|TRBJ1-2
ASTVRGGYT
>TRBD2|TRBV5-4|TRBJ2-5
ASSLGLAGGPSKTQY
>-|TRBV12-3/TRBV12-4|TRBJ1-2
ASSLSEDGYT
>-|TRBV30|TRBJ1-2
AWSQGLGGYT
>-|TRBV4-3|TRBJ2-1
ASRLTSRSVDEQF
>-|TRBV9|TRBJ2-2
ASSVGATGSSTGELF
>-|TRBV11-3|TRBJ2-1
ASSLGAYPNNEQF
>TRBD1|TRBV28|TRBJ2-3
ASSFGLGGDTQY
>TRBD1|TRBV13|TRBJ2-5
ASSARDRGLQETQY
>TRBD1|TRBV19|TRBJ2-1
ASSSRDRDPWGESYEQF
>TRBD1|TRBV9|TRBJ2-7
ASSVVPDRGEQY
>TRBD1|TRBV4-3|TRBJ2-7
ASSHDRALLYEQY
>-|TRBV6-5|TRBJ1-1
ASKFYEGVSTEAF
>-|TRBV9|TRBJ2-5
ASSLGPQETQY
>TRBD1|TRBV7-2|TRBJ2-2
ASSLDRDYAGELF
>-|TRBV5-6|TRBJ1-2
ASSLGDTSYGYT
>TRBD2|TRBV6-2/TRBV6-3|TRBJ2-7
ASSYGGKTSGSSDYEQY
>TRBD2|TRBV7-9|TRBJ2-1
ASSLGPGLAGLWTILV
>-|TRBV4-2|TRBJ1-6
ASSLGAARSYNSPLH
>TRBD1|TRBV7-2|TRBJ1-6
ASSSTQGARSPLH
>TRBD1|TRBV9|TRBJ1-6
ASSLGTGGGNSPLH
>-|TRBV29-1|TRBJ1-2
SVEGLRTYGYT
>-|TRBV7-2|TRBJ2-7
ASSLERSYEQY
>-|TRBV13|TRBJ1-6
ASSLSSRTVSNSPLH
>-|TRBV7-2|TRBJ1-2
ASSLVGQGYGYT
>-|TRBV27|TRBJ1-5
ASSLGGQPQH
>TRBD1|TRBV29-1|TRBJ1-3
SGTGVRNTIY
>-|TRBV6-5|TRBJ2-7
ASLVGYEQY
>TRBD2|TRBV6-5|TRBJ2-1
ASGREALGEQF
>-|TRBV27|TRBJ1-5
ASRRDTQSNQPQH
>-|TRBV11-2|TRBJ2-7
ASSRLLGEQY
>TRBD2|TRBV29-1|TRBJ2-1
SVDRVAGRGEQF
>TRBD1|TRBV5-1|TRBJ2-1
ASSLARDRANNEQF
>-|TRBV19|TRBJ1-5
ASMGGINQPQH
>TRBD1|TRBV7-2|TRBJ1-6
ASSTRPGQYNSPLH
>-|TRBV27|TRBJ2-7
ASRRGYEQY
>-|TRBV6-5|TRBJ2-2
ASRMGAVNTGELF